The 15 T cell receptor beta chains presented below share a single source sample, sequenced in a study of CD8+CD57+ T cells in acquired aplastic anemia (dated by TCRdb to 2016 to 2018). Data came from an Illumina HiSeq 2000. Profiling of TCR beta VDJ combinations and CDR3 sequences used genomic DNA as the template. The public reads were reprocessed in TCRdb via fastp at Q25 and MiXCR, keeping in-frame beta chains. Rows with a matching CDR3 protein are joined into one entry that keeps the most common DNA and genes. The sample table contains 150,000 or so distinct CDR3 sequences; only one count was recorded for about 60% of them. About 50% of the sample comes from the top ten. Specimen: sorted CD4+, CD8+, or CD8+CD57+ T cells (not recorded which) from PBMCs. These TCRs come from a human donor in good health.

This clonotype was seen only once. This sequence joins TRBV11-1 and TRBJ2-7; D perhaps matches TRBD2 (5 bases). CDR1 is SGHAT, CDR2 FQDESV, per germline (reference sequence). The CDR3 has 15 residues. Trimming took 5 bases from V and 1 from J, leaving 15 bases between them. The CDR3 here is CASSQEDSVSYEQYF. CDR3 DNA: TGTGCCAGCAGCCAAGAGGATAGCGTATCCTACGAGCAGTACTTC.

The chain uses TRBV6-1 and TRBJ2-1; D tentatively reads TRBD1 or TRBD2 (6 bases each). The germline V and J ends were trimmed by 6 bases and 5 bases, with 17 bases remaining between them. This CDR3 has 15 amino acids. The germline V gene encodes CDR1 MNHNS and CDR2 SASEGT. CDR3 region: CASRGPGGAHNEQFF. CDR3 DNA: TGTGCCAGCAGGGGTCCCGGGGGCGCCCACAATGAGCAGTTCTTC.

On this clonotype: One end of the junction fails to match germline, which may point to a read error. J is TRBJ2-1 and V is TRBV6-9; D is possibly TRBD2 (5 bases). Germline-derived CDR1 and CDR2 are MNHGY and SVAAGI. This CDR3 contains 13 residues. The CDR3: CAISERDLDEQFF. The DNA of the CDR3 is TGTGCCATCAGTGAGAGGGATCTCGATGAGCAGTTCTTC.

The chain combines TRBV15 with TRBJ1-2; maybe TRBD1 (6 bases). This CDR3 has 14 residues. Germline V gene lookup returns CDR1 LNHNV and CDR2 YYDKDF (reference sequence). V was cut by 5 bases and J by 2 bases, with 12 bases left in between. CDR3 coding DNA: TGTGCCACCAGCTACCGGACAGAGAACTATGGCTACACCTTC. Translating it yields CATSYRTENYGYTF.

This clonotype appeared a few times. CDR3 sequence: CASSPGSSNQPQHF. The CDR3 bases are TGTGCCAGCAGTCCCGGGTCGAGCAATCAGCCCCAGCATTTT. This sequence joins TRBV6-6 and TRBJ1-5; D is uncertain. This CDR3 contains 14 residues. Germline CDR1 reads MNHNY; CDR2 reads SVGAGI (reference sequence). Trimming left V 5 bases short and J 1 base short, with 9 bases between.

This clonotype is a singleton in its sample. The V and J genes are TRBV29-1 and TRBJ2-3, with D perhaps matching TRBD2 (6 bases). V lost 6 bases, J lost 0 bases, and 16 bases lay in between. The germline V gene encodes CDR1 SQVTM and CDR2 ANQGSEA. The CDR3 length is 15 residues. CDR3 nucleotides: TGCAGCGTAAGGTCCGGAGGGTCCAGCACAGATACGCAGTATTTT. Translated, it gives CSVRSGGSSTDTQYF.

Points on this clonotype: The junction departs from the called germline gene at one end, perhaps through a read error. The V gene is TRBV7-9, the J gene TRBJ1-4; 9 bases match TRBD1. The CDR3 is 19 amino acids. The germline V gene encodes CDR1 SEHNR and CDR2 FQNEAQ (reference sequence). In nucleotides, the CDR3 is TGTGCCAGCAGCTTACCTACAGGGGGCGCAGGTGGAACTAATGAAAAACTGCTTTTT. Translating gives CASSLPTGGAGGTNEKLLF.

This rearrangement joins TRBV10-3 to TRBJ2-1; D might be TRBD1 (5 bases). Per the germline V gene, CDR1 is ENHRY and CDR2 is SYGVKD. Trimming removed 6 bases from V and 0 bases from J, with 12 bases in between. The length of the CDR3 is 15 residues. CDR3 sequence: CAIRRTFSSYNEQFF. In DNA form, the CDR3 reads TGTGCCATCAGACGGACATTTTCCTCCTACAATGAGCAGTTCTTC.

Many counts were recorded for this clonotype. The gene calls are TRBV5-8 and TRBJ2-2; 14 bases are shared with TRBD2. The CDR3 contains 17 residues. Trimming removed 6 bases from V and 1 base from J; junction bases left unmatched: 5. CDR1 and CDR2 from the germline V gene are SGHTS and YDEGEE. The CDR3 DNA sequence: TGTGCCAGCAACGGAGGGACTAGCGGGGGGAACACCGGGGAGCTGTTTTTT. Protein sequence: CASNGGTSGGNTGELFF.

This clonotype was counted between two and nine times. The V call is TRBV2, the J call TRBJ2-3, with 7 bases lining up with TRBD2. From germline, CDR1 is SNHLY and CDR2 FYNNEI. The junction had 11 bases not matched to a gene; V was cut back by 8 bases and J by 6 bases. This CDR3 contains 14 residues. CDR3: CASASYSGEDTQYF. DNA of the CDR3: TGTGCCAGCGCCTCCTACAGCGGGGAGGATACGCAGTATTTT.

This clonotype has at least ten counts. V usage is TRBV19 and J usage is TRBJ2-2; perhaps TRBD2 as D (6 bases). This CDR3 region has 13 residues. Germline V gene sequence: CDR1 LNHDA, CDR2 SQIVND (reference sequence). V was pared by 6 bases and J by 4 bases, with 9 bases between. CDR3 sequence: CASRRGSTGELFF. CDR3 DNA sequence: TGTGCCAGTAGGCGGGGAAGCACCGGGGAGCTGTTTTTT. The full variable domain, in which reference TRBV19 and TRBJ2-2 provide the parts outside the CDR3, is DGGITQSPKYLFRKEGQNVTLSCEQNLNHDAMYWYRQDPGQGLRLIYYSQIVNDFQKGDIAEGYSVSREKKESFPLTVTSAQKNPTAFYLCASRRGSTGELFFGEGSRLTVL.

V and J are TRBV15 and TRBJ1-6, with 8 bases lining up with TRBD1. Germline V gene lookup returns CDR1 LNHNV and CDR2 YYDKDF (reference sequence). V shed 4 bases, J shed 5 bases, and the junction held 4 bases outside the gene matches. The length of the CDR3 is 15 residues. CDR3 bases: TGTGCCACCAGCAACAGACAGGGGAATAATTCACCCCTCCACTTT. Residues: CATSNRQGNNSPLHF.

V gene TRBV29-1 combines with J gene TRBJ2-1, with 9 bases that match TRBD1. J gave up 8 bases and V 2 bases, and 1 base lay outside the gene matches. The CDR3 contains 12 residues. Looked up from germline, CDR1 is SQVTM and CDR2 is ANQGSEA. CDR3 amino acids: CSVETGGDEQFF. The CDR3, as DNA: TGCAGCGTTGAAACAGGGGGCGATGAGCAGTTCTTC.

V gene TRBV5-4 combines with J gene TRBJ2-7; D may be TRBD1 or TRBD2 (5 bases each). This CDR3 comprises 17 residues. The germline CDR1 and CDR2 sequences are SGHNT and YYREEE (reference sequence). V was pared by 5 bases and J by 4 bases, with 25 bases between. The CDR3 loop is CASRPERGVGTAYEQYF. CDR3 DNA: TGTGCCAGCAGGCCGGAGAGAGGCGTAGGGACGGCATACGAGCAGTACTTC.

The chain combines TRBV20-1 with TRBJ2-6; no clear D. Trimming removed 8 bases from V and 2 bases from J, with 10 bases in between. In germline, CDR1 is DFQATT, CDR2 SNEGSKA (reference sequence). The CDR3 contains 13 residues. The CDR3: CSLYAPGANVLTF. The CDR3 region has the DNA TGCAGTCTTTATGCCCCTGGGGCCAACGTCCTGACTTTC.